The clone carrying this T cell receptor (beta chain) has only a few counts. Antigen: not known. TCR beta CDR3 regions were amplified from RNA. Researchers ran a first-round RT-PCR on the TCR CDR3 using the HTBI primer set. Using its own MiXCR run on the multiplex PCR reads, TCRdb lists one record per CDR3 protein. The repertoire holds under 450,000 distinct CDR3 sequences, with more than 15% as singletons. The hyperthyroidism patients had all been newly diagnosed, and their disease duration was under 2 months. Their ages ranged from 18 to 65 years. The authors obtained PBMCs from over 8.5 ml of fresh peripheral blood. Trimming pared 1 base from V and 1 base from J, leaving 8 bases between. The CDR3 runs to 15 residues. Germline CDR1 reads MGHRA; CDR2 reads YSYEKL. This sample stems from a study of T cells in Graves' hyperthyroidism and ophthalmopathy. Looking at the study overall: Any treatment followed the collection of peripheral blood at initial diagnosis. Study results and caveats: Most thyroid clonotypes with frequency above 0.001 were detected in blood.

The origin of this receptor is a woman aged 18-29 years with Graves' hyperthyroidism. Sequences were obtained from blood. The chain has TRBV4-1 and TRBJ2-4; TRBD1 is a possible D gene (6 bases). The chain's CDR3 is CASSQVGAAKNIQYF. The CDR3 nucleotides are TGCGCCAGCAGCCAAGTGGGGGCCGCCAAAAACATTCAGTACTTC.